This T cell receptor beta chain is drawn from a study of beta chain features in type 1 diabetes. This CDR3 region has 17 residues. The germline CDR1 and CDR2 sequences are SGHNT and YYREEE (reference sequence). Trimming took 0 bases from V and 0 from J, leaving 14 bases between them. Expressed TCRB transcripts were sequenced, since all the RNA that had been isolated was reverse transcribed. Some clones are missing from TCRdb's copy, which holds only in-frame ones; the method was immunoSEQ multiplex PCR. The data hold 220,000 or so clones, with roughly two thirds observed a single time. For this clone: As yet, its antigen is unknown.

General study findings and limits: Whether HLA type affects TCRB rearrangement stayed undetermined in the present work.

Input material: naive CD4+ T cells from blood. The source of this sequence is a man aged 30 to 39 in good health. The chain uses TRBV5-4 and TRBJ2-3, with TRBD2 as a possible D gene (7 bases). Written as DNA, the CDR3 is TGTGCCAGCAGCTTGGATTCGGGGGGCCCTAGCACAGATACGCAGTATTTT. Translation: CASSLDSGGPSTDTQYF.